The subject of this entry is one TCR beta chain. No antigen is known for it. Base qualities were left out, and no much larger clone turns up one base away. The sample belongs to a study of T cell responses to AZD1222 COVID-19 vaccine (dated by TCRdb to about 2021). Looking at the study overall: AZD1222 recipients whose second dose came at about 4 weeks and those whose second dose came at about 12 weeks were combined into one group, since spike-specific TCR depth and breadth did not differ between the two schedules. TCR sequencing was performed for more than 230 trial participants, of whom roughly 200 were given two doses of AZD1222 and approximately 25 were given two doses of MenACWY control vaccine. Trial participants were enrolled into age subgroups of 18-55, 56-69 and 70-plus years, which contained 148, 28 and 57 TCR-sequenced participants, respectively.

The CDR3 regions of human TCRbeta chains were analyzed by immunosequencing. As for how the authors treated the data: Repertoire TCRs were matched against a reference library of SARS-CoV-2-specific TCRs generated with the MIRA antigen-specificity platform. Breadth was defined as the fraction of unique TCRs that were SARS-CoV-2-associated, and depth was defined as the fraction of total T cells that were SARS-CoV-2-associated. Each spike-specific TCR was assigned to its reactive spike region and to a CD4 or CD8 class using the MIRA data. Log10-transformed breadth and depth values were compared by one-way ANOVA with Sidak's multiple comparisons tests. Here the immuneACCESS table is served through TCRdb, limited to in-frame sequences with V and J called. Missing clones are a known gap in these copies; in checked studies unresolved V genes cover under half, and the rest lacks a known reason. D and trimming were read from the DNA, whereas the V and J calls and clone size are those reported in that table. For this sample there are 90,000 to 150,000 clones; approximately 93% appear just once. The top ten clones comprise 4.5% of the sample.

What the study reported, not specific to this receptor: After two AZD1222 doses, both the breadth and the depth of spike-specific TCRs were significantly higher than at day 0 and than in MenACWY recipients. Vaccine-associated CD4 TCRs spanned the whole spike protein, with dominant responses in regions 160-218 and 743-854. Conclusions about previously exposed vaccinees are limited because only six or seven AZD1222 recipients were SARS-CoV-2 seropositive at baseline. In the small 56-69-year group, the increase in depth fell short of significance, most likely because of low power. Participants were mostly white British and included more females than males, and it was suggested by the authors that clonal diversity may have been underestimated. Epitopes outside the regions mutated in the B.1.351 and B.1.1.7 variants were reportedly recognized by nearly half of the unique spike-specific TCRs. Because no samples from the day 14 peak response were available, repertoires could be characterized only after the peak T cell response.

Interpreted using the paper, the time point label stands for: baseline before first vaccination. Vaccinee samples came from UK trials COV001 and COV002, including a single-blind randomized controlled phase 2/3 trial of AZD1222 (ChAdOx1 nCoV-19) in healthy adults. For TCRbeta chain sequencing, PBMC samples were collected from trial participants at day 0 and at day 28 after the second dose. The clonotype was recovered from an adult in good health. The sample in question was peripheral blood, obtained on day 0 of AZD1222 vaccination.

CDR3 sequence: CASSVDTGHSPLHF. The sequenced DNA is TGTGCCAGCAGCGTAGATACAGGGCATTCACCCCTCCACTTT. The chain joins TRBV9 to TRBJ1-6; the D gene is perhaps TRBD1, on 6 matching bases. The V and J ends are trimmed by 0 bases and 8 bases, leaving 9 bases between them. The CDR3 sequence holds 14 residues, the cysteine and phenylalanine included. Left in the record is the CDR3 DNA by itself, 42 bases read in frame from the first base. In the germline V gene, CDR1 corresponds to SGDLS and CDR2 to YYNGEE.